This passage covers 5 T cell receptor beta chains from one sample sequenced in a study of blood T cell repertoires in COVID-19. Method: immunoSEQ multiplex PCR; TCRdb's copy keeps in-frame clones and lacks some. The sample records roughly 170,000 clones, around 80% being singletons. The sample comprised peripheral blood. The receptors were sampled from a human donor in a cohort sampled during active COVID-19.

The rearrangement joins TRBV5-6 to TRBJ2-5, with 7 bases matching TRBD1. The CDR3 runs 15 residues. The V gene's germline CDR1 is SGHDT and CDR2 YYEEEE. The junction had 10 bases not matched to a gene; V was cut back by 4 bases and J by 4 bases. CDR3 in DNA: TGTGCCAGCAGCACCCCAGGGGGATGGTTAGAGACCCAGTACTTC. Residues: CASSTPGGWLETQYF.

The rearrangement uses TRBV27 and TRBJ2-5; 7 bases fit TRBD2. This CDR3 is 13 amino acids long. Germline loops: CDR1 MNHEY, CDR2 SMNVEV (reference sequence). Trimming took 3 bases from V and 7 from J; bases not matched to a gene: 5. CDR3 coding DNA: TGTGCCAGCAGTTTTGGGGGGGGAACGACCCAGTACTTC. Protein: CASSFGGGTTQYF.

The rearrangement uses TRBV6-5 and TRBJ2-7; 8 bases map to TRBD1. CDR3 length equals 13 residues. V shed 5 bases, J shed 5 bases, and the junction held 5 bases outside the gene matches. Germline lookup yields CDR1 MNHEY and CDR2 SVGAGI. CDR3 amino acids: CASSLGQGNEQYF. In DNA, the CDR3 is TGTGCCAGCAGTCTCGGACAGGGTAACGAGCAGTACTTC.

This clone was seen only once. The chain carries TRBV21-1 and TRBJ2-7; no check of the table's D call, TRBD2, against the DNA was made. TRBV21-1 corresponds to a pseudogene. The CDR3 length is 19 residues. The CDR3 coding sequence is TGTGCCAGCAGCAAAGCTCAAGAGGGAGCGGCCAGTAGCCCCTACGAGCAGTACTTC. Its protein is CASSKAQEGAASSPYEQYF.

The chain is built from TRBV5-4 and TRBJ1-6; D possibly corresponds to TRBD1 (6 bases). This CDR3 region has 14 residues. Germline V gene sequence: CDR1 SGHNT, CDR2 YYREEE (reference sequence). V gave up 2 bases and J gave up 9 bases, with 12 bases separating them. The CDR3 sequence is CASSFSGAGSPLHF. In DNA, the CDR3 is TGTGCCAGCAGCTTTTCAGGGGCTGGTTCACCCCTCCACTTT.